This T cell receptor beta chain was documented in a study of human T cells and chemical hapten exposure. This clonotype was picked up a small number of times. MiXCR, run by TCRdb on the RACE reads, gives a single entry per CDR3 protein. The data show tens of thousands of distinct CDR3 sequences, over 8% seen once. As for time point: pre-sensitization, week 0. Treatment in this sample: therapeutic diphenylcyclopropenone sensitization with weekly scalp DPC. Deletions cut 4 bases from V and 7 bases from J, with 14 bases between. The CDR3 runs 14 residues. The TCR comes from a woman aged 40 to 50 with alopecia areata. Some clones in this sample may be carry-over from other donors' samples. V gene TRBV12-3 or TRBV12-4 combines with J gene TRBJ2-1, with D unclear. The material sequenced was whole blood, taken in connection with sensitization to the hapten diphenylcyclopropenone (DPC). CDR3 sequence reads: CASSSPGPSNEQFF. The CDR3 DNA follows: TGTGCCAGCAGTTCCCCCGGGCCCTCGAATGAGCAGTTCTTC.